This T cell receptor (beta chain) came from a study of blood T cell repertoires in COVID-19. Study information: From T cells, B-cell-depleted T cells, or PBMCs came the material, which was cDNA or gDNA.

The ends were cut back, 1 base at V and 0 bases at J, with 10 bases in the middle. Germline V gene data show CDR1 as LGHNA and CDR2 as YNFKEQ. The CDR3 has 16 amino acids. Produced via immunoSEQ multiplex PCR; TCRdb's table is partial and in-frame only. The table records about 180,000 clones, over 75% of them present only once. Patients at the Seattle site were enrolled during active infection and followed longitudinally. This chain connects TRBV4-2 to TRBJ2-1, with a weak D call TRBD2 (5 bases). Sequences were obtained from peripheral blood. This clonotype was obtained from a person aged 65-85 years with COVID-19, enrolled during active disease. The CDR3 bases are TGTGCCAGCAGCCAAGCGGTAGCGAACTCCTACAATGAGCAGTTCTTC. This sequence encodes CASSQAVANSYNEQFF.